This T cell receptor beta chain was captured by sequencing in a study of T cells after yellow fever vaccination. Study-level points and caveats: The bulk population could contribute abundant contaminating clonotypes to FACS-sorted repertoires. The CD4 and CD8 compartments had a small share of their clonotypes in common.

One entry per CDR3 protein, called by TCRdb with MiXCR from the 5' RACE reads. Among 450,000 to 650,000 distinct CDR3 sequences listed, about 13% were seen once. Concerning this clonotype: Its antigen remains unknown.

The CDR3 totals 17 residues. The V gene's germline CDR1 is DFQATT and CDR2 SNEGSKA (reference sequence). V gave up 6 bases and J gave up 2 bases; unmatched junction bases: 11. The material was PBMCs, obtained on the day of the yellow fever booster vaccination. The genes are TRBV20-1 and TRBJ2-3, with 13 positions matching TRBD2. The sequence was collected from a man aged 30 to 39 who received the YFV17D yellow fever vaccine. Written as DNA, the CDR3 is TGCAGTGCCCCCCCCACGGGACTAGCGGGAAACACAGATACGCAGTATTTT. Amino acids: CSAPPTGLAGNTDTQYF.